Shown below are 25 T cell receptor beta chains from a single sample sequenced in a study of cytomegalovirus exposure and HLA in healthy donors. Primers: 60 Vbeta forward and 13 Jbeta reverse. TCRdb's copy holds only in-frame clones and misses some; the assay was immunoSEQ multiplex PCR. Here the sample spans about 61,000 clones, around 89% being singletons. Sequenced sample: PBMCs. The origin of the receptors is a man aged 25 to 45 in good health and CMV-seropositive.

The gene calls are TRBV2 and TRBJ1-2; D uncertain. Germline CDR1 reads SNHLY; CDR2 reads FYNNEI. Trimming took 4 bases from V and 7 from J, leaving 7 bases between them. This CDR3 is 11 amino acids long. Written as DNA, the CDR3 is TGTGCCAGCAGTGTGGTAGCTGGCTACACCTTC. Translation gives CASSVVAGYTF.

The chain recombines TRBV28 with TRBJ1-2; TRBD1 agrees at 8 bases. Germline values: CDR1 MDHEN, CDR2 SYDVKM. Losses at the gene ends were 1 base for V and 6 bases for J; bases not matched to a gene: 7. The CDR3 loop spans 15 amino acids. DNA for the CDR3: TGTGCCAGCAGTTTATTCCAGGGGGCATTGAATGGCTACACCTTC. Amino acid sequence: CASSLFQGALNGYTF.

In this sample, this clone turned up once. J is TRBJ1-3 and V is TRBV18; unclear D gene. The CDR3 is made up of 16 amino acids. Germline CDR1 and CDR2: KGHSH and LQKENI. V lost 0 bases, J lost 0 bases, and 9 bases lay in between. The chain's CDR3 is CASSPPLSISGNTIYF. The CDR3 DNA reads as TGTGCCAGCTCACCACCGTTAAGCATCTCTGGAAACACCATATATTTT.

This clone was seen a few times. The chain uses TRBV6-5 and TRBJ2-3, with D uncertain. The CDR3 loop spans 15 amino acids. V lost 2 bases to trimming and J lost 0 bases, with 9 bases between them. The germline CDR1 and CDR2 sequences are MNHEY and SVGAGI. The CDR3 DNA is TGTGCCAGCAGTTACGGGCCCCTGAGCACAGATACGCAGTATTTT. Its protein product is CASSYGPLSTDTQYF.

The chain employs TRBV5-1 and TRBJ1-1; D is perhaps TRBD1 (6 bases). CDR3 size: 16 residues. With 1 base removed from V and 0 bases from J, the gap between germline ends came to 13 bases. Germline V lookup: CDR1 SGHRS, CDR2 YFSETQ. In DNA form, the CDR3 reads TGCGCCAGCAGCTTGATTCCCGGACAGATGAACACTGAAGCTTTCTTT. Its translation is CASSLIPGQMNTEAFF.

CDR3 protein: CASSDWGGLSYEQYF. The DNA for the CDR3 is TGTGCCAGCAGTGATTGGGGAGGACTCTCCTACGAGCAGTACTTC. The chain has TRBV6-1 and TRBJ2-5, with D perhaps TRBD2 (6 bases). Near its end, the DNA agrees better with TRBJ2-7, so the J call may be wrong. Germline V CDR1 and CDR2: MNHNS, SASEGT. This CDR3 has 15 residues.

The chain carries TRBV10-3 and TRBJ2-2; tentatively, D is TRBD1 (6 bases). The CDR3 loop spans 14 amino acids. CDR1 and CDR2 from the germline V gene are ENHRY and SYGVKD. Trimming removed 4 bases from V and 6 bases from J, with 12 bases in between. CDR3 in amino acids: CAISGRGGAGELFF. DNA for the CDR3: TGTGCCATCAGTGGTCGAGGGGGAGCCGGGGAGCTGTTTTTT.

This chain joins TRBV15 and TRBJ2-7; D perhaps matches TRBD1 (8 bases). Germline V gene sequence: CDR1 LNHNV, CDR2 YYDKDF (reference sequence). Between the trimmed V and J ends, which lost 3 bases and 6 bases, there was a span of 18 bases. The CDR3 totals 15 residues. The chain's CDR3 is CATSRDLTGGGEQYF. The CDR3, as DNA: TGTGCCACCAGCAGGGACCTCACAGGGGGGGGCGAGCAGTACTTC.

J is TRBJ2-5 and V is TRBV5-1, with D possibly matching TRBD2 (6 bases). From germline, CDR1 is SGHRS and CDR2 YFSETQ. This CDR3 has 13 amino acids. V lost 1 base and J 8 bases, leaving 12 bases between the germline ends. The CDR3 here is CASSLQGGRTQYF. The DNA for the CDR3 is TGCGCCAGCAGCTTGCAGGGAGGACGAACCCAGTACTTC.

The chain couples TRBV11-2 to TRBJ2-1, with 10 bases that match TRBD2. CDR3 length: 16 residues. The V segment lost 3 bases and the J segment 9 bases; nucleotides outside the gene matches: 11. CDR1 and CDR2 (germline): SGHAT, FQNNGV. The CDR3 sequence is CASSFSSGRPLGEQFF. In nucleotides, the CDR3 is TGTGCCAGCAGCTTTAGTAGCGGGAGGCCCTTAGGTGAGCAGTTCTTC.

The DNA of the CDR3 is TGTGCCAGCAGAGACGGGGGAAGCAATCAGCCCCAGCATTTT. It encodes CASRDGGSNQPQHF. The J gene is TRBJ1-5, the V gene TRBV25-1; the D gene is possibly TRBD1 (5 bases). Trimming removed 6 bases at V and 1 base at J, with 10 bases between. The CDR3 runs 14 residues. Germline V gene sequence: CDR1 MGHDK, CDR2 SYGVNS. Complete variable domain (other parts from reference TRBV25-1 and TRBJ1-5): EADIYQTPRYLVIGTGKKITLECSQTMGHDKMYWYQQDPGMELHLIHYSYGVNSTEKGDLSSESTVSRIRTEHFPLTLESARPSHTSQYLCASRDGGSNQPQHFGDGTRLSIL.

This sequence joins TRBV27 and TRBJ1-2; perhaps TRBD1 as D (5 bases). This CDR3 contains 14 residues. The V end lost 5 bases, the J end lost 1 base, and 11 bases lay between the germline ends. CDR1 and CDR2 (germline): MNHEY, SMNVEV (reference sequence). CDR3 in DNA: TGTGCCAGCAGTAAATCGCAGGGTAACTATGGCTACACCTTC. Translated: CASSKSQGNYGYTF.

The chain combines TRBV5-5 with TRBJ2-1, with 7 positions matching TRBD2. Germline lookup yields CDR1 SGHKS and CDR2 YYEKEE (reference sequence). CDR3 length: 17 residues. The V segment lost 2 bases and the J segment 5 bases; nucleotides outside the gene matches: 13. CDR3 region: CASSLERREWLDNEQFF. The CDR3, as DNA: TGTGCCAGCAGCTTAGAAAGGCGGGAGTGGTTGGACAATGAGCAGTTCTTC.

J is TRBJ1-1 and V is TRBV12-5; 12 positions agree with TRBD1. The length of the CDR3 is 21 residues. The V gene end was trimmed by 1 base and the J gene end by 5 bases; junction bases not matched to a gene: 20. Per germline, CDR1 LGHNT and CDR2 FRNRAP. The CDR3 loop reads CASGLGPKGTGGSGGGTEAFF. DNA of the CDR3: TGTGCTAGTGGTTTGGGACCTAAAGGGACAGGGGGCTCGGGCGGGGGGACTGAAGCTTTCTTT.

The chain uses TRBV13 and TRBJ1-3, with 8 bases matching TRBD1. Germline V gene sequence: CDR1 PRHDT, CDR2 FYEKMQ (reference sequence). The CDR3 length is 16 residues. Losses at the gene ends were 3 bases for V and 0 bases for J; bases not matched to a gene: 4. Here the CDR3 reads CASSFRQGSSGNTIYF. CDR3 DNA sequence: TGTGCCAGCAGCTTCCGACAGGGGAGCTCTGGAAACACCATATATTTT.

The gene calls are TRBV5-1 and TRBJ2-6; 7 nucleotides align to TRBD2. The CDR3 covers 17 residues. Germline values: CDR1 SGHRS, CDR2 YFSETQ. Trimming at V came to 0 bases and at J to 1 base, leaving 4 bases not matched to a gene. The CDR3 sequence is CASSLGSSGSGANVLTF. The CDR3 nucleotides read TGCGCCAGCAGCTTGGGGAGTAGCGGGTCTGGGGCCAACGTCCTGACTTTC.

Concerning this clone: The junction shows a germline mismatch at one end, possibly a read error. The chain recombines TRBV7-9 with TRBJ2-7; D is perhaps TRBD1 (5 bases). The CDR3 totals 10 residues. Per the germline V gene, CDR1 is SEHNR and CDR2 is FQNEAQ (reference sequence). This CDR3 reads CSSTRDEQYF. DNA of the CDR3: TGTTCCAGCACCAGGGACGAGCAGTACTTC.

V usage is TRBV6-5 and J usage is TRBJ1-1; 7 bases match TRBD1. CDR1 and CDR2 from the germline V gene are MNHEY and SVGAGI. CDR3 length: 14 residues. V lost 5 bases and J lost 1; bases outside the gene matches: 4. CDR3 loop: CASSPRDRNTEAFF. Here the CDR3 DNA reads TGTGCCAGCAGTCCACGGGACAGGAACACTGAAGCTTTCTTT.

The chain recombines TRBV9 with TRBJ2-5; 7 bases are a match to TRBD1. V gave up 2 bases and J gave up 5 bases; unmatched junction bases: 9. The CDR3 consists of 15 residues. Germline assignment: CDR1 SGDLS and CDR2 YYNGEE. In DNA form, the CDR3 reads TGTGCCAGCAGCGTCCAGACAGGGACAAGCGAGACCCAGTACTTC. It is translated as CASSVQTGTSETQYF.

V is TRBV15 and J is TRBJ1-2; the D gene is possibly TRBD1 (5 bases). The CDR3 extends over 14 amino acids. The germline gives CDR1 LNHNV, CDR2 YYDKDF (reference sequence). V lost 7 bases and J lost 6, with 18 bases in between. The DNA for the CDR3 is TGTGCCACCAACAGTGGGCGGGGCCGGGATGGCTACACCTTC. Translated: CATNSGRGRDGYTF.

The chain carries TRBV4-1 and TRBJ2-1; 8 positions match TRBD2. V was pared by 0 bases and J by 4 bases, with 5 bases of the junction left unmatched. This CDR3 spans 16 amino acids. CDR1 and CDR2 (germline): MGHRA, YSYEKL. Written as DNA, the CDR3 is TGCGCCAGCAGCCAAGACGGGAGCGGGAGTTACAATGAGCAGTTCTTC. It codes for CASSQDGSGSYNEQFF.

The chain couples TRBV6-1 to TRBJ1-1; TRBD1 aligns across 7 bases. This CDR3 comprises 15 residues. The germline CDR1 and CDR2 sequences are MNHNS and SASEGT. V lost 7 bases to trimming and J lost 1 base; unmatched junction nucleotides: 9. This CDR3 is CASTLKQGSNTEAFF. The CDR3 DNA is TGTGCCAGCACCCTAAAACAGGGGTCGAACACTGAAGCTTTCTTT.

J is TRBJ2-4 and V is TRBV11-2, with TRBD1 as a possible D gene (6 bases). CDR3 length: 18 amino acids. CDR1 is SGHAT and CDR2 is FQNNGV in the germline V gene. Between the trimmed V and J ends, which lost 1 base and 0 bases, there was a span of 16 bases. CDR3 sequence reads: CASSLVWDTGLAKNIQYF. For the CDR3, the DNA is TGTGCCAGCAGCTTAGTATGGGACACAGGCCTAGCCAAAAACATTCAGTACTTC.

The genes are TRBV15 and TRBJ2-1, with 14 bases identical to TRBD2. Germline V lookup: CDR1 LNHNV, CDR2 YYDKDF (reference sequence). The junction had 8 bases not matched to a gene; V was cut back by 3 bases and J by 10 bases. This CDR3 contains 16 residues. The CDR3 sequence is CATSRLGLAGVGEQFF. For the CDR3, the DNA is TGTGCCACCAGCAGGTTGGGACTAGCGGGAGTTGGGGAGCAGTTCTTC.

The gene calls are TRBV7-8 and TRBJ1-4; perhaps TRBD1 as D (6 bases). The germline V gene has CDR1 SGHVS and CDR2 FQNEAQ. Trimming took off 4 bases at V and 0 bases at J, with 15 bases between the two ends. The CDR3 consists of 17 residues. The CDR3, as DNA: TGTGCCAGCAGCTCCTACTTGGGGGCTGCAACTAATGAAAAACTGTTTTTT. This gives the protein CASSSYLGAATNEKLFF.